Listed below are T cell receptor beta chains from one sample, sequenced in a study of radiation and T cells in renal cell carcinoma. Generated by immunoSEQ multiplex PCR, the TCRdb table keeps only in-frame clones and is missing some. Among tens of thousands of clones listed, approximately 83% were seen once. The sample here was blood, taken from a patient whose treatment included radiotherapy and nephrectomy. Receptors were obtained from a woman between 45 and 65 years old with renal cell carcinoma. CDR3s include the opening cysteine and the closing phenylalanine or tryptophan.

TRBV9	CASSVEAQGGEQFF
TRBV5-4	CASSGRGKETQYF
TRBV7-6	CASSFPRRETQYF
TRBV7-9	CASSLGGTTPPEQYF
TRBV7-2	CASSLGGAGASYEQYF
TRBV4-2	CASSPNRLEYTIYF
TRBV18	CASSPPEGSHRGYTF
TRBV7-2	CASSLVPGYAGYTF
TRBV28	CASSFPTESTGELFF
TRBV27	CASRAGMSNEKLFF
TRBV19	CASSIGGTVITQYF
TRBV5-1	CASSPNGLAGDTDTQYF
TRBV7-2	CASSSATTYEQYF
TRBV7-2	CASSLSGGQLNEQFF
TRBV5-6	CASSLRGNQPQHF
TRBV12-2	CASRLTAARGRDYEQYF
TRBV6-6	CASSYSRNSNQPQHF
TRBV6-1	CATVQETQYF
TRBV6-5	CASRLQGQGGGYTF
TRBV18	CASSPPGTGIRGYGYTF
TRBV7-2	CASSEDLEPQHF
TRBV5-5	CASSLGNQPQHF
TRBV10-1	CASSGFVRGRYEQYF
TRBV7-2	CASRLLVGGNEQFF
TRBV25-1	CASRQGSYEQYF
TRBV30	CAWSGGFNSPLHF
TRBV7-2	CASSRASGGAVVFF
TRBV19	CASRKLAGDTDTQYF
TRBV10-1	CASSPGTSVNEQYF
TRBV5-1	CASSLAQSGYTF
TRBV4-3	CASSQGGRHGELFF
TRBV18	CASSLAGANTGELFF
TRBV5-1	CASMGNEKLFF
TRBV19	CASSMEDMTDEQYF
TRBV30	CAWSVLAENTEAFF
TRBV4-2	CASSQSENTGELFF
TRBV10-3	CAITTGTEAFF
TRBV7-2	CASSLFGLTNTGELFF
TRBV7-2	CASSLMGGFNEKLFF
TRBV2	CASSESSNQETQYF
TRBV10-3	CAIQGTGGDTDTQYF
TRBV5-6	CASSLLDQETQYF
TRBV7-8	CASSLALRAGGTEAFF
TRBV25-1	CASSKTHTEAFF
TRBV27	CASSDPGRGRGKQFF
TRBV4-1	CASSRQTGFNSPLHF
TRBV7-9	CASSAVGRETGGYTF
TRBV6-1	CASSESVGTPRQYF
TRBV9	CASSVVDYSYNSPLHF
TRBV7-9	CATLTPGGYGYTF
TRBV18	CASSLTSGSRDTQYF
TRBV2	CASKEGHERETQYF
TRBV5-4	CASSADSQETQYF